This passage covers 29 T cell receptor beta chains from one sample sequenced in a study of T cell responses to AZD1222 COVID-19 vaccine. TCRdb's copy holds only in-frame clones and misses some; the assay was immunoSEQ multiplex PCR. The sample carries fewer than 50,000 clones, roughly 91% recorded once. Sequencing was performed on peripheral blood, taken 28 days after the second AZD1222 dose. These receptors all come from an adult who received the AZD1222 COVID-19 vaccine.

The chain has TRBV5-1 and TRBJ1-2, with 7 bases matching TRBD1. CDR1 is SGHRS, CDR2 YFSETQ, per germline. V was pared by 7 bases and J by 3 bases, with 12 bases of the junction left unmatched. CDR3 size: 15 residues. The CDR3 bases are TGCGCCAGCGGGTCGACAGGGAGGGGAGACTATGGCTACACCTTC. Amino acid sequence: CASGSTGRGDYGYTF.

This clone appeared a few times. The CDR3 DNA sequence: TGTGCCAGCAGCGCCCAGGAAGATACGCAGTATTTT. It encodes CASSAQEDTQYF. The chain uses TRBV9 and TRBJ2-3; D ambiguous. The CDR3 spans 12 residues. Trimming took 3 bases from V and 5 from J, leaving 7 bases between them. Germline CDR1 is SGDLS and CDR2 is YYNGEE. The variable domain in full, completed from reference TRBV9 and TRBJ2-3, reads DSGVTQTPKHLITATGQRVTLRCSPRSGDLSVYWYQQSLDQGLQFLIQYYNGEERAKGNILERFSAQQFPDLHSELNLSSLELGDSALYFCASSAQEDTQYFGPGTRLTVL.

J is TRBJ2-3 and V is TRBV7-9; tentatively, D is TRBD1 or TRBD2 (5 bases each). The CDR3 loop spans 14 amino acids. Looked up from germline, CDR1 is SEHNR and CDR2 is FQNEAQ (reference sequence). Trimming took 7 bases from V and 1 from J, leaving 12 bases between them. The CDR3 protein is CASKEGPRTDTQYF. CDR3 in DNA: TGTGCCAGCAAAGAGGGACCTCGCACAGATACGCAGTATTTT.

The chain carries TRBV5-6 and TRBJ1-1, with D tentatively TRBD1 (5 bases). V was cut by 3 bases and J by 4 bases, with 10 bases left in between. Looked up from germline, CDR1 is SGHDT and CDR2 is YYEEEE. The CDR3 consists of 13 residues. CDR3 DNA: TGTGCCAGCAGCTGGCGGGGGTTCACTGAAGCTTTCTTT. Translating it yields CASSWRGFTEAFF. Complete variable domain (other parts from reference TRBV5-6 and TRBJ1-1): DAGVTQSPTHLIKTRGQQVTLRCSPKSGHDTVSWYQQALGQGPQFIFQYYEEEERQRGNFPDRFSGHQFPNYSSELNVNALLLGDSALYLCASSWRGFTEAFFGQGTRLTVV.

The chain couples TRBV7-9 to TRBJ2-7; D remains unclear. The germline CDR1 and CDR2 sequences are SEHNR and FQNEAQ (reference sequence). This CDR3 spans 12 amino acids. The ends were cut back, 1 base at V and 3 bases at J, with 4 bases in the middle. This CDR3 is CASSLENYEQYF. CDR3 DNA sequence: TGTGCCAGCAGCTTAGAGAACTACGAGCAGTACTTC.

This chain uses TRBV5-6 with TRBJ1-6; no clear D gene. The CDR3 consists of 16 residues. Trimming pared 4 bases from V and 0 bases from J, leaving 11 bases between. CDR1 is SGHDT, CDR2 YYEEEE, per germline. In DNA, the CDR3 is TGTGCCAGCAGCAGAGACGGAGGCTCCTATAATTCACCCCTCCACTTT. Its protein is CASSRDGGSYNSPLHF. Looking up the rest from reference TRBV5-6 and TRBJ1-6 gives the full variable domain: DAGVTQSPTHLIKTRGQQVTLRCSPKSGHDTVSWYQQALGQGPQFIFQYYEEEERQRGNFPDRFSGHQFPNYSSELNVNALLLGDSALYLCASSRDGGSYNSPLHFGNGTRLTVT.

The CDR3 DNA is TGTGCCTGGGGGACAGATAGCAATCAGCCCCAGCATTTT. Encoded protein: CAWGTDSNQPQHF. The chain couples TRBV30 to TRBJ1-5, with 7 bases matching TRBD1. The CDR3 has 13 amino acids. Germline V lookup: CDR1 GTSNPN, CDR2 SVGIG (reference sequence). V lost 5 bases and J lost 0; bases outside the gene matches: 1.

The chain is built from TRBV6-1 and TRBJ2-5, with 13 positions matching TRBD2. There are 16 residues in the CDR3. Trimming at V came to 3 bases and at J to 5 bases, leaving 6 bases not matched to a gene. Germline CDR1 reads MNHNS; CDR2 reads SASEGT. The CDR3 loop is CASSETSGGTGETQYF. The CDR3 DNA follows: TGTGCCAGCAGTGAGACTAGCGGGGGGACTGGTGAGACCCAGTACTTC.

This rearrangement joins TRBV19 to TRBJ1-5; D is uncertain. V was shortened by 3 bases and J by 0 bases, with 12 bases between the two germline ends. Germline CDR1 and CDR2: LNHDA and SQIVND (reference sequence). This CDR3 has 16 residues. In nucleotides, the CDR3 is TGTGCCAGTAGTATCCACGGTAGGGATAGCAATCAGCCCCAGCATTTT. Its translation: CASSIHGRDSNQPQHF.

This clone was recorded once. The chain couples TRBV28 to TRBJ1-5; D is unclear. The V and J ends lost 3 bases and 7 bases respectively, with 7 bases between them. The CDR3 runs to 12 residues. Per germline, CDR1 MDHEN and CDR2 SYDVKM. CDR3: CASSFRAQPQHF. The CDR3 DNA reads TGTGCCAGCAGTTTCCGCGCACAGCCCCAGCATTTT. The full variable domain, rest sourced from reference TRBV28 and TRBJ1-5, is DVKVTQSSRYLVKRTGEKVFLECVQDMDHENMFWYRQDPGLGLRLIYFSYDVKMKEKGDIPEGYSVSREKKERFSLILESASTNQTSMYLCASSFRAQPQHFGDGTRLSIL.

The chain joins TRBV5-6 to TRBJ1-1, with TRBD1 as a possible D gene (5 bases). This CDR3 is built from 18 residues. Trimming shortened V by 4 bases and J by 4 bases, and 26 bases separated the two germline ends. The germline CDR1 and CDR2 sequences are SGHDT and YYEEEE. Written as DNA, the CDR3 is TGTGCCAGCAGCCCACTTAGGGGTTGGGCGACGCTGAGCACTGAAGCTTTCTTT. This gives the protein CASSPLRGWATLSTEAFF.

The V call is TRBV6-2 or TRBV6-3, the J call TRBJ1-5; possibly TRBD1 for D (5 bases). The germline V gene encodes CDR1 MNHEY and CDR2 SVGEGT. The CDR3 runs 15 residues. V lost 4 bases to trimming and J lost 9 bases, with 19 bases between them. This CDR3 is CASSSGQGWVRPQHF. CDR3 DNA sequence: TGTGCCAGCAGTTCGGGGCAGGGATGGGTAAGGCCCCAGCATTTT.

The chain is built from TRBV12-3 or TRBV12-4 and TRBJ2-2; either TRBD1 or TRBD2 may supply D (5 bases each). This CDR3 contains 13 residues. The V gene lost 8 bases and the J gene lost 5 bases, with 12 bases spanning the gap. CDR3 protein: CASEGRGTGELFF. In DNA form, the CDR3 reads TGTGCCAGCGAGGGGCGAGGAACCGGGGAGCTGTTTTTT.

The rearrangement joins TRBV4-2 to TRBJ1-6; D is possibly TRBD1 (5 bases). V was shortened by 0 bases and J by 6 bases, with 12 bases between the two germline ends. Germline loops: CDR1 LGHNA, CDR2 YNFKEQ. There are 16 residues in the CDR3. The CDR3 DNA sequence: TGTGCCAGCAGCCAAGAACCGGGACCGAGTAATTCACCCCTCCACTTT. Amino acids: CASSQEPGPSNSPLHF.

The chain recombines TRBV6-2 or TRBV6-3 with TRBJ1-4, with a tentative D call TRBD1 (5 bases). Looked up from germline, CDR1 is MNHEY and CDR2 is SVGEGT. Trimming cost V 0 bases and J 6 bases, with 11 bases left between them. The CDR3 sequence is 15 residues long. CDR3 bases: TGTGCCAGCAGTTACTCAACAGGTCGGGATGAAAAACTGTTTTTT. Its translation: CASSYSTGRDEKLFF.

The chain combines TRBV5-6 with TRBJ2-6; TRBD1 might be the D (6 bases). This CDR3 is 16 amino acids long. V dropped 0 bases and J dropped 4 bases, with 11 bases sitting between them. Germline V gene data show CDR1 as SGHDT and CDR2 as YYEEEE. This chain's CDR3 is CASSLATGWGANVLTF. Here the CDR3 DNA reads TGTGCCAGCAGCTTGGCAACAGGGTGGGGGGCCAACGTCCTGACTTTC.

This chain joins TRBV5-4 and TRBJ1-1; the D gene is possibly TRBD1 (5 bases). The germline V gene encodes CDR1 SGHNT and CDR2 YYREEE (reference sequence). V dropped 0 bases and J dropped 2 bases, with 14 bases sitting between them. This CDR3 contains 16 residues. The CDR3, as DNA: TGTGCCAGCAGCTTGGGGGGCGCCCGGCATAACACTGAAGCTTTCTTT. This sequence encodes CASSLGGARHNTEAFF.

The chain joins TRBV18 to TRBJ1-1, with D perhaps TRBD1 (6 bases). In germline, CDR1 is KGHSH, CDR2 LQKENI. The CDR3 length is 15 residues. The ends were cut back, 8 bases at V and 0 bases at J, with 16 bases in the middle. The CDR3 region has the DNA TGTGCCAGCCAGTTCTCGGACAGCCTGAACACTGAAGCTTTCTTT. It specifies CASQFSDSLNTEAFF.

This clone was counted only a few times. This chain uses TRBV11-2 with TRBJ1-1, with D possibly being TRBD1 (5 bases). Looked up from germline, CDR1 is SGHAT and CDR2 is FQNNGV. This CDR3 is built from 14 residues. Trimming removed 8 bases from V and 1 base from J, with 14 bases in between. CDR3 loop: CASRTQGENTEAFF. The CDR3 bases are TGTGCCAGCCGTACTCAGGGTGAGAACACTGAAGCTTTCTTT.

The gene calls are TRBV5-1 and TRBJ2-6; the match to TRBD1 covers 9 bases. The germline gives CDR1 SGHRS, CDR2 YFSETQ. This CDR3 is built from 17 residues. Germline trimming cut 4 bases from V and 4 bases from J; bases unmatched to any gene: 9. The CDR3 sequence: CASSAAGTGTGANVLTF. The CDR3, as DNA: TGCGCCAGCAGCGCGGCCGGGACAGGGACGGGGGCCAACGTCCTGACTTTC. Complete variable domain (other parts from reference TRBV5-1 and TRBJ2-6): KAGVTQTPRYLIKTRGQQVTLSCSPISGHRSVSWYQQTPGQGLQFLFEYFSETQRNKGNFPGRFSGRQFSNSRSEMNVSTLELGDSALYLCASSAAGTGTGANVLTFGAGSRLTVL.

This chain uses TRBV5-1 with TRBJ1-2, with 8 bases lining up with TRBD1. The CDR3 covers 14 residues. Germline trimming cut 5 bases from V and 7 bases from J; bases unmatched to any gene: 10. Germline-derived CDR1 and CDR2 are SGHRS and YFSETQ. The DNA of the CDR3 is TGCGCCAGCAGGAATACCGGGACAGGATTTGGCTACACCTTC. Residues: CASRNTGTGFGYTF.

The chain couples TRBV19 to TRBJ1-2; no clear D. The germline gives CDR1 LNHDA, CDR2 SQIVND (reference sequence). The CDR3 length is 14 residues. Trimming left V 3 bases short and J 2 bases short, with 10 bases between. The CDR3 DNA sequence: TGTGCCAGTAGTATTTTGGCGGGAAACTATGGCTACACCTTC. As protein: CASSILAGNYGYTF.

The CDR3 nucleotides read TGCGCCAGCAGCCAAGATAATAGCAGAAGCAATCAGCCCCAGCATTTT. It specifies CASSQDNSRSNQPQHF. This chain joins TRBV4-1 and TRBJ1-5; D is uncertain. The germline V and J ends were trimmed by 0 bases and 1 base, with 10 bases remaining between them. CDR1 is MGHRA, CDR2 YSYEKL, per germline. The CDR3 contains 16 residues.

The rearrangement joins TRBV19 to TRBJ2-3; D is uncertain. The V gene lost 11 bases and the J gene lost 1 base, with 16 bases spanning the gap. Germline V gives CDR1 LNHDA, CDR2 SQIVND (reference sequence). This CDR3 has 14 amino acids. The CDR3 loop is CASSERLGTDTQYF. CDR3 sequence (DNA): TGTGCCTCTTCCGAGAGACTTGGCACAGATACGCAGTATTTT.

This chain uses TRBV9 with TRBJ2-3; TRBD2 matches 8 bases. V lost 0 bases, J lost 7 bases, and 7 bases stayed unmatched. This CDR3 is built from 15 residues. The V gene's germline CDR1 is SGDLS and CDR2 YYNGEE. CDR3 sequence: CASSVGLAGANTQYF. The DNA of the CDR3 is TGTGCCAGCAGCGTAGGGCTAGCGGGCGCCAATACGCAGTATTTT. Full variable domain (remainder filled in from reference TRBV9 and TRBJ2-3): DSGVTQTPKHLITATGQRVTLRCSPRSGDLSVYWYQQSLDQGLQFLIQYYNGEERAKGNILERFSAQQFPDLHSELNLSSLELGDSALYFCASSVGLAGANTQYFGPGTRLTVL.

V and J are TRBV7-2 and TRBJ2-3; D is uncertain. Germline V gives CDR1 SGHTA, CDR2 FQGNSA. Between the trimmed V and J ends, which lost 1 base and 1 base, there was a span of 12 bases. The CDR3 runs 16 residues. The DNA for the CDR3 is TGTGCCAGCAGCTTAGATCTGGCCGCAGGCACAGATACGCAGTATTTT. This encodes CASSLDLAAGTDTQYF. Complete variable domain (other parts from reference TRBV7-2 and TRBJ2-3): GAGVSQSPSNKVTEKGKDVELRCDPISGHTALYWYRQSLGQGLEFLIYFQGNSAPDKSGLPSDRFSAERTGGSVSTLTIQRTQQEDSAVYLCASSLDLAAGTDTQYFGPGTRLTVL.

This chain uses TRBV19 with TRBJ2-7; TRBD1 aligns across 8 bases. Germline-derived CDR1 and CDR2 are LNHDA and SQIVND (reference sequence). The CDR3 spans 13 residues. The J segment lost 3 bases and the V segment lost 6 bases, leaving 4 bases of the junction unmatched. The CDR3 bases are TGTGCCAGTAGCGACAGGGGATACTACGAGCAGTACTTC. It encodes CASSDRGYYEQYF.

The chain carries TRBV4-2 and TRBJ1-1, with D unclear. Germline V gene lookup returns CDR1 LGHNA and CDR2 YNFKEQ. Deletions cut 0 bases from V and 3 bases from J, with 2 bases between. There are 12 residues in the CDR3. CDR3 DNA: TGTGCCAGCAGCCAAGATGACACTGAAGCTTTCTTT. Protein sequence: CASSQDDTEAFF.

CDR3 amino acids: CASSASSTGGTEAFF. CDR3 sequence (DNA): TGTGCCAGCAGCGCAAGTTCCACAGGGGGCACTGAAGCTTTCTTT. V is TRBV9 and J is TRBJ1-1; the match to TRBD1 covers 8 bases. The ends lost 3 bases at V and 4 bases at J; junction bases unmatched: 8. Germline assignment: CDR1 SGDLS and CDR2 YYNGEE. CDR3 length: 15 amino acids.